Listed below are T cell receptor beta chains from one sample, sequenced in a study of blood T cell repertoires in COVID-19. Only in-frame clones appear in the TCRdb table, and some are missing; sequencing was by immunoSEQ multiplex PCR. Of approximately 300,000 clones listed, approximately 86% are singletons. Sequenced sample: PBMCs or T cells enriched from blood (not recorded which). Receptors were obtained from a woman younger than 35 who had recovered from COVID-19. CDR3s include the opening cysteine and the closing phenylalanine or tryptophan. A D gene is named only where the DNA matches it firmly. Some rows have no size entry. The others give once, few or many, or a class for an expanded clone.

TRBV25-1	.	.	TRBJ1-1	TGTGCCAGCAGTGAATTACTCCTTACCGGGGGGCCGAACACTGAAGCTTTCTTT	CASSELLLTGGPNTEAFF
TRBV7-7	TRBD1	.	TRBJ2-7	TGTGCCAGCAGCTTAAGATCCCCGGGACAGGGGGCGATTAACGAGCAGTACTTC	CASSLRSPGQGAINEQYF
TRBV18	TRBD1	once	TRBJ1-5	TGTGCCAGCTCCCAGGGGGATCAGCCCCAGCATTTT	CASSQGDQPQHF
TRBV9	TRBD2	.	TRBJ2-1	TGTGCCAGCAGCCCCGGGACTAGCGGGGGGGCTAGGCAGTTCTTC	CASSPGTSGGARQFF
TRBV30	.	.	TRBJ2-5	TGTGCCTGGAGTCGGGGTTGGGAGACCCAGTACTTC	CAWSRGWETQYF
TRBV9	TRBD1	.	TRBJ1-1	TGTGCCAGCAGCTCCGACAGGGCAACACGGGGATCGAACACTGAAGCTTTCTTT	CASSSDRATRGSNTEAFF
TRBV2	.	.	TRBJ2-5	TGTGCCAGCAGTGCTCCAGGGTTTGTGACCCAGTACTTC	CASSAPGFVTQYF
TRBV19	TRBD2	.	TRBJ2-1	TGTGCCAGTAGTAAGTGGGGGATTCTAGCGGACCTATACAATGAGCAGTTCTTC	CASSKWGILADLYNEQFF
TRBV18	.	.	TRBJ1-2	TGTGCCAGCTCAACTAAAGAAAACTATGGCTACACCTTC	CASSTKENYGYTF
TRBV7-3	.	.	TRBJ2-5	TGTGCCAGCAGCCTAATTTCCGGTAATTCCAGGCACGACCAAGAGACCCAGTACTTC	CASSLISGNSRHDQETQYF
TRBV19	.	.	TRBJ2-1	TGTGCCAGTAGTATAGCCCGGGGTACGCTCTCCTACAATGAGCAGTTCTTC	CASSIARGTLSYNEQFF
TRBV5-1	TRBD1	.	TRBJ1-6	TGCGCCAGCAGCCTACCGACAGGGGATAATTCACCCCTCCACTTT	CASSLPTGDNSPLHF
TRBV3-1/TRBV3-2	TRBD2	.	TRBJ2-1	TGTGCCAGCAGCCAAGAAGGAGTACTAGCGGGAGAAGGGTCCACGAATGAGCAGTTCTTC	CASSQEGVLAGEGSTNEQFF
TRBV5-1	TRBD2	.	TRBJ2-1	TGCGCCAGCAGCTCCCCCCGCGGGGGACCGCAGTTCATCACTGAGCAGTTCTTC	CASSSPRGGPQFITEQFF
TRBV28	.	.	TRBJ2-4	TGTGCCAGCAGTAAGGACATAGGTATTCAGTACTTC	CASSKDIGIQYF
TRBV4-2	TRBD2	.	TRBJ2-3	TGTGCCAGCAGCCAGGGGGGACTAGGCGGCACAGATACGCAGTATTTT	CASSQGGLGGTDTQYF
TRBV2	TRBD1	few	TRBJ1-5	TGTGCCAGCAGTGGGACAGGGAATTTGCGCAATCAGCCCCAGCATTTT	CASSGTGNLRNQPQHF
TRBV7-9	.	.	TRBJ2-5	TGTGCCAGCAGCCCCGAATTGGGACTGGAAGAGACCCAGTACTTC	CASSPELGLEETQYF
TRBV5-6	.	.	TRBJ1-1	TGTGCCAGCACCAATCGAGGTAGAACTGAAGCTTTCTTT	CASTNRGRTEAFF
TRBV19	TRBD1	.	TRBJ1-1	TGTGCCAGTACCCTTCAGGGACAGGGTAAAACTGAAGCTTTCTTT	CASTLQGQGKTEAFF